Each of the 2 T cell receptor beta chains below was sequenced from the same sample in a study of T cells in Graves' hyperthyroidism and ophthalmopathy. RNA transcripts served as the template for amplifying TCR beta CDR3 regions. Using the HTBI primer set, a first-round RT-PCR was run on the TCR CDR3. TCRdb re-called the multiplex PCR reads with MiXCR, one entry per CDR3 protein. The table records hundreds of thousands of distinct CDR3 sequences, around 14% of them present only once. The specimen sequenced was blood. The receptor source for this set is a woman aged 18 to 35 with Graves' hyperthyroidism.

On this clonotype: A much larger clonotype is one base distant, so this may be a read error. The chain carries TRBV29-1 and TRBJ2-7; 8 bases fit TRBD2. The germline V gene encodes CDR1 SQVTM and CDR2 ANQGSEA. The CDR3 runs 16 residues. V shed 3 bases, J shed 0 bases, and the junction held 10 bases outside the gene matches. The DNA of the CDR3 is TGCAGCGTTGACCTTGGTAGCGGGACTGCCTCCTACGAGCAGTACTTC. Its protein is CSVDLGSGTASYEQYF.

This clonotype was seen at least ten times. The J gene is TRBJ2-7, the V gene TRBV11-2, with 7 bases fitting TRBD1. The CDR3 is 16 amino acids. Germline V gives CDR1 SGHAT, CDR2 FQNNGV. The J segment lost 1 base and the V segment lost 4 bases, leaving 10 bases of the junction unmatched. CDR3 bases: TGTGCCAGCAGCTCACAGGGGACAGTAGAATCCTACGAGCAGTACTTC. Its translation: CASSSQGTVESYEQYF.